The 25 T cell receptor beta chains reported below all come from one sample, sequenced in a study of T cells after yellow fever vaccination. TCRdb ran MiXCR on the 5' RACE reads and lists one entry per CDR3 protein. The table has over 300,000 distinct CDR3 sequences, roughly 3.9% seen once. The sequenced sample was PBMCs, obtained 5 days after the yellow fever booster vaccination. These TCRs come from a man between 18 and 29 years old who received the YFV17D yellow fever vaccine.

This clonotype turned up a few times. The rearrangement joins TRBV4-1 to TRBJ2-7; 7 nucleotides line up with TRBD1. V lost 3 bases and J lost 3; bases outside the gene matches: 2. This CDR3 has 13 residues. Germline CDR1 MGHRA, CDR2 YSYEKL. This CDR3 reads CASSQTGFYEQYF. CDR3 nucleotides: TGCGCCAGCAGCCAGACAGGGTTCTACGAGCAGTACTTC.

This sequence joins TRBV29-1 and TRBJ1-2, with 10 nucleotides matching TRBD1. The CDR3 is 15 amino acids. Germline values: CDR1 SQVTM, CDR2 ANQGSEA. V dropped 6 bases and J dropped 2; count of bases not matched to a gene: 9. CDR3 DNA sequence: TGCAGCGTGACCTCCGGGACAGGGGAAAACTATGGCTACACCTTC. This gives the protein CSVTSGTGENYGYTF.

This clonotype was observed a few times. CDR3 sequence (DNA): TGTGCCAGCAGTTACTCCAGGACAGGTTCCTATCGGGGCTACACCTTC. It translates to CASSYSRTGSYRGYTF. The chain carries TRBV6-5 and TRBJ1-2; TRBD1 aligns across 7 bases. The trim removed 0 bases at V and 8 bases at J, leaving 12 bases unmatched. The germline CDR1 and CDR2 sequences are MNHEY and SVGAGI. This CDR3 has 16 residues.

V usage is TRBV14 and J usage is TRBJ1-6; D not resolved. Germline V gene sequence: CDR1 SGHDN, CDR2 FVKESK. Trimming removed 3 bases from V and 9 bases from J, with 15 bases in between. This CDR3 is built from 15 residues. CDR3 amino acids: CASSHTPPGSSPLHF. The CDR3 DNA follows: TGTGCCAGCAGCCATACACCGCCTGGGAGTTCACCCCTCCACTTT.

This clonotype showed up many times. The rearrangement uses TRBV7-9 and TRBJ2-1, with TRBD2 identical over 8 bases. Germline loops: CDR1 SEHNR, CDR2 FQNEAQ (reference sequence). This CDR3 contains 15 residues. V was clipped by 3 bases and J by 3 bases; unmatched bases: 4. CDR3 in DNA: TGTGCCAGCAGCTTCGGGGGGGCAATCTACAATGAGCAGTTCTTC. This gives the protein CASSFGGAIYNEQFF. The variable domain in full, with the rest retrieved from reference TRBV7-9 and TRBJ2-1, is DTGVSQNPRHKITKRGQNVTFRCDPISEHNRLYWYRQTLGQGPEFLTYFQNEAQLEKSRLLSDRFSAERPKGSFSTLEIQRTEQGDSAMYLCASSFGGAIYNEQFFGPGTRLTVL.

This clonotype came up many times. The chain carries TRBV5-1 and TRBJ2-7; 8 bases agree with TRBD1. V gave up 0 bases and J gave up 5 bases; unmatched junction bases: 7. Germline V CDR1 and CDR2: SGHRS, YFSETQ. The CDR3 consists of 15 residues. The chain's CDR3 is CASSLDRTGRNEQYF. In DNA form, the CDR3 reads TGCGCCAGCAGCTTGGATAGGACAGGGCGCAACGAGCAGTACTTC.

This clonotype showed up just a few times. V usage is TRBV20-1 and J usage is TRBJ1-5; D call uncertain. V was clipped by 0 bases and J by 6 bases, with 15 bases between them. The CDR3 totals 15 residues. The germline V gene has CDR1 DFQATT and CDR2 SNEGSKA (reference sequence). The CDR3 nucleotides read TGCAGTGCTAGAGATCCCTCGGCAGGCGGTCAGCCCCAGCATTTT. Its protein product is CSARDPSAGGQPQHF.

This clonotype was recorded a few times. V usage is TRBV12-3 or TRBV12-4 and J usage is TRBJ1-4; D gene unclear. CDR3 length equals 12 residues. V dropped 4 bases and J dropped 7 bases, with 7 bases sitting between them. The CDR3 is CASSSRSEKLFF. CDR3 DNA: TGTGCCAGCAGTTCAAGATCTGAAAAACTGTTTTTT.

This clonotype was recorded a few times. This sequence joins TRBV6-5 and TRBJ1-6, with TRBD1 matching 10 bases. Germline trimming cut 2 bases from V and 10 bases from J; bases unmatched to any gene: 2. Germline-derived CDR1 and CDR2 are MNHEY and SVGAGI. CDR3 size: 14 residues. The CDR3 DNA is TGTGCCAGCAGTTACGGGGACAGGGGCTCACCCCTCCACTTT. Protein product: CASSYGDRGSPLHF.

The J gene is TRBJ1-1, the V gene TRBV9; D unclear. Per germline, CDR1 SGDLS and CDR2 YYNGEE. This CDR3 contains 17 residues. The V gene lost 0 bases and the J gene lost 0 bases, with 15 bases spanning the gap. CDR3 loop: CASSVGLEPAVNTEAFF. CDR3 nucleotides: TGTGCCAGCAGCGTAGGGCTTGAGCCAGCAGTGAACACTGAAGCTTTCTTT. Full variable domain (rest looked up from reference TRBV9 and TRBJ1-1): DSGVTQTPKHLITATGQRVTLRCSPRSGDLSVYWYQQSLDQGLQFLIQYYNGEERAKGNILERFSAQQFPDLHSELNLSSLELGDSALYFCASSVGLEPAVNTEAFFGQGTRLTVV.

This clonotype was observed at least ten times. This chain links TRBV20-1 with TRBJ2-3, with a tentative D call TRBD1 (6 bases). Germline values: CDR1 DFQATT, CDR2 SNEGSKA (reference sequence). Trimming removed 8 bases from V and 7 bases from J, with 19 bases in between. The CDR3 loop spans 13 amino acids. The CDR3 DNA is TGCAGTCCCCGGGACAAAACTGACTATACGCAGTATTTT. This sequence encodes CSPRDKTDYTQYF.

This chain links TRBV4-1 with TRBJ2-5; 9 bases line up with TRBD2. The germline V gene has CDR1 MGHRA and CDR2 YSYEKL. CDR3 length: 16 residues. The V segment lost 2 bases and the J segment 4 bases; nucleotides outside the gene matches: 8. Written as DNA, the CDR3 is TGCGCCAGCAGCCAAATCCCGCGGGGGGGCCGAGAGACCCAGTACTTC. Amino acids: CASSQIPRGGRETQYF.

The chain carries TRBV12-3 or TRBV12-4 and TRBJ2-1, with 9 bases lining up with TRBD2. The trim removed 4 bases at V and 8 bases at J, leaving 9 bases unmatched. The length of the CDR3 is 15 residues. The CDR3 sequence is CASSSGGGAKDEQFF. The CDR3, as DNA: TGTGCCAGCAGTTCCGGCGGGGGGGCCAAGGATGAGCAGTTCTTC.

This clonotype appeared a few times. The chain employs TRBV6-5 and TRBJ2-3; D unresolved. Germline V gene lookup returns CDR1 MNHEY and CDR2 SVGAGI. V shed 6 bases and J shed 0 bases, with 10 bases lying between them. The length of the CDR3 is 14 residues. The CDR3 DNA is TGTGCCAGCAGAGGATCTTTAAGCACAGATACGCAGTATTTT. Its protein product is CASRGSLSTDTQYF.

This clonotype has ten or more counts. The DNA of the CDR3 is TGTGCCACCTTAAGGACAGGGTTCGGGGAGCTGTTTTTT. Its protein is CATLRTGFGELFF. The rearrangement links TRBV28 to TRBJ2-2; 8 bases are a match to TRBD1. The length of the CDR3 is 13 residues. The trim removed 10 bases at V and 7 bases at J, leaving 8 bases unmatched. The germline V gene encodes CDR1 MDHEN and CDR2 SYDVKM.

The rearrangement uses TRBV20-1 and TRBJ2-7; D might be TRBD2 (5 bases). The CDR3 extends over 9 amino acids. V lost 6 bases and J 10 bases, leaving 10 bases between the germline ends. The germline V gene has CDR1 DFQATT and CDR2 SNEGSKA (reference sequence). Here the CDR3 reads CSAGGRQYF. CDR3 in DNA: TGCAGTGCCGGTGGGAGACAGTACTTC.

J is TRBJ2-7 and V is TRBV6-2 or TRBV6-3; D possibly matches TRBD1 or TRBD2 (6 bases each). The CDR3 is 16 residues long. Per the germline V gene, CDR1 is MNHEY and CDR2 is SVGEGT. Trimming stripped 6 bases from V and 0 bases from J, with 18 bases between. This CDR3 reads CASRRLRGGSSYEQYF. In DNA form, the CDR3 reads TGTGCCAGCAGACGACTCCGAGGGGGGTCCTCCTACGAGCAGTACTTC.

This rearrangement joins TRBV24-1 to TRBJ1-2, with D possibly TRBD1 on 6 matching bases. CDR1 and CDR2 (germline): KGHDR, SFDVKD. The CDR3 length is 15 residues. Trimming took off 4 bases at V and 5 bases at J, with 16 bases between the two ends. This CDR3 is CATSDTTDRRYGYTF. The CDR3, as DNA: TGTGCCACCAGTGACACGACAGACAGGCGATATGGCTACACCTTC.

The genes are TRBV20-1 and TRBJ1-2; D remains unclear. Trimming left V 0 bases short and J 2 bases short, with 7 bases between. The CDR3 covers 13 residues. Per germline, CDR1 DFQATT and CDR2 SNEGSKA (reference sequence). The CDR3 bases are TGCAGTGCTAGAGATCCGGGGAACTATGGCTACACCTTC. Residues: CSARDPGNYGYTF.

This clonotype was seen many times. This chain uses TRBV7-2 with TRBJ1-1; no firm D call. The CDR3 totals 13 residues. Germline V gene lookup returns CDR1 SGHTA and CDR2 FQGNSA. Trimming cost V 3 bases and J 3 bases, with 8 bases left between them. In nucleotides, the CDR3 is TGTGCCAGCAGCTTCGGGCTCGACACTGAAGCTTTCTTT. It codes for CASSFGLDTEAFF.

Only a few counts were recorded for this clonotype. The chain links TRBV27 to TRBJ1-2, with 9 bases lining up with TRBD1. CDR1 and CDR2 (germline): MNHEY, SMNVEV (reference sequence). With 3 bases clipped from V and 7 bases from J, the junction kept 6 bases outside the gene matches. The CDR3 sequence is 14 residues long. The CDR3 DNA reads TGTGCCAGCAGTTTCCTAGGACAGGGGTCTGGCTACACCTTC. It yields the protein CASSFLGQGSGYTF.

This clonotype was seen at least ten times. This sequence joins TRBV7-8 and TRBJ2-7, with 11 bases matching TRBD2. The V gene's germline CDR1 is SGHVS and CDR2 FQNEAQ. The ends lost 7 bases at V and 9 bases at J; junction bases unmatched: 14. This CDR3 spans 15 amino acids. Written as DNA, the CDR3 is TGTGCCAGCACCCAACGGAGGCTAGCGGGGGGCCGGCAGTACTTC. Translation: CASTQRRLAGGRQYF.

The chain carries TRBV28 and TRBJ1-2; 10 nucleotides agree with TRBD1. CDR1 and CDR2 from the germline V gene are MDHEN and SYDVKM. CDR3 length: 13 amino acids. V shed 11 bases, J shed 8 bases, and the junction held 11 bases outside the gene matches. CDR3 loop: CAVQDRGIGGYTF. CDR3 in DNA: TGTGCCGTACAGGACAGGGGGATCGGAGGCTACACCTTC.

This chain links TRBV15 with TRBJ1-1; D uncertain. CDR3 length equals 16 residues. CDR1 and CDR2 from the germline V gene are LNHNV and YYDKDF (reference sequence). V lost 2 bases, J lost 4 bases, and 17 bases lay in between. CDR3 protein: CATSRIIRSEGTEAFF. For the CDR3, the DNA is TGTGCCACCAGCAGAATAATTAGGTCGGAGGGCACTGAAGCTTTCTTT.

This chain connects TRBV19 to TRBJ1-1, with 7 bases lining up with TRBD1. The V segment lost 7 bases and the J segment 0 bases; nucleotides outside the gene matches: 11. The CDR3 contains 16 residues. Per germline, CDR1 LNHDA and CDR2 SQIVND (reference sequence). This CDR3 is CASKERQGQMNTEAFF. The CDR3 coding sequence is TGTGCCAGTAAGGAGAGACAGGGACAGATGAACACTGAAGCTTTCTTT.